The 5 T cell receptor beta chains listed next were all sequenced from one sample in a study of cytomegalovirus exposure and HLA in healthy donors. PCR amplification relied on 60 Vbeta primers (plus 13 Jbeta primers). Libraries were prepared by immunoSEQ multiplex PCR; TCRdb keeps only in-frame clonotypes and omits some of them. Among roughly 130,000 clones listed, 80% were seen once. The sample taken for sequencing was PBMCs. These receptors were taken from a male donor in good health and CMV-seronegative.

V usage is TRBV6-1 and J usage is TRBJ2-7; 7 bases map to TRBD1. Germline V gives CDR1 MNHNS, CDR2 SASEGT. V lost 4 bases, J lost 8 bases, and 17 bases stayed unmatched. This CDR3 comprises 16 residues. The CDR3 spells CASSAGPRQGQWKQYF. In DNA form, the CDR3 reads TGTGCCAGCAGTGCCGGGCCCCGACAGGGCCAATGGAAGCAGTACTTC.

The chain combines TRBV30 with TRBJ1-6; the D gene is possibly TRBD1 (5 bases). Deletions cut 5 bases from V and 0 bases from J, with 8 bases between. In germline, CDR1 is GTSNPN, CDR2 SVGIG (reference sequence). The CDR3 loop spans 14 amino acids. CDR3 protein: CAWGTSSYNSPLHF. DNA for the CDR3: TGTGCCTGGGGGACTAGCTCCTATAATTCACCCCTCCACTTT. Full variable domain (remainder filled in from reference TRBV30 and TRBJ1-6): SQTIHQWPATLVQPVGSPLSLECTVEGTSNPNLYWYRQAAGRGLQLLFYSVGIGQISSEVPQNLSASRPQDRQFILSSKKLLLSDSGFYLCAWGTSSYNSPLHFGNGTRLTVT.

V is TRBV7-2 and J is TRBJ2-2, with D hard to call. This CDR3 is built from 13 residues. The V gene's germline CDR1 is SGHTA and CDR2 FQGNSA. Trimming shortened V by 3 bases and J by 0 bases, and 2 bases separated the two germline ends. The CDR3 sequence: CASSFSNTGELFF. In nucleotides, the CDR3 is TGTGCCAGCAGCTTCTCGAACACCGGGGAGCTGTTTTTT.

The V call is TRBV29-1, the J call TRBJ1-2; 10 bases line up with TRBD1. Losses at the gene ends were 4 bases for V and 8 bases for J; bases not matched to a gene: 4. This CDR3 region has 12 residues. CDR1 SQVTM and CDR2 ANQGSEA come from the germline V gene. The CDR3 bases are TGCAGCGTTGGGGGACAGGGGAACGGCTACACCTTC. The encoded protein is CSVGGQGNGYTF.

The rearrangement links TRBV5-1 to TRBJ2-3, with 7 positions matching TRBD1. The trim removed 6 bases at V and 0 bases at J, leaving 7 bases unmatched. This CDR3 region has 15 residues. Germline V gives CDR1 SGHRS, CDR2 YFSETQ. CDR3 bases: TGCGCCAGCAATGGCCGGGACAGTAGCACAGATACGCAGTATTTT. Its protein product is CASNGRDSSTDTQYF.